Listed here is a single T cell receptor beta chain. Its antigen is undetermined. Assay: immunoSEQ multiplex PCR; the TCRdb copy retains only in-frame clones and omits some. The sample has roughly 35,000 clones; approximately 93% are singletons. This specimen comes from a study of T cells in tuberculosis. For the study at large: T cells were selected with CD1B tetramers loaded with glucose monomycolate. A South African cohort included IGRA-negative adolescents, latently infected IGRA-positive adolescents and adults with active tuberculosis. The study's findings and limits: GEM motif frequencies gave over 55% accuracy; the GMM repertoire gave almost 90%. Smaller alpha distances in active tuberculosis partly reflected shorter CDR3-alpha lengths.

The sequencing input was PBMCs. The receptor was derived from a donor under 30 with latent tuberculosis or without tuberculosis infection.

As DNA, the CDR3 is TGTGCCACTACCCGTACAGGGGGAAGCAATCAGCCCCAGCATTTT. Translation gives CATTRTGGSNQPQHF. The genes are TRBV15 and TRBJ1-5; 8 positions match TRBD1. Germline V CDR1 and CDR2: LNHNV, YYDKDF (reference sequence). This CDR3 region has 15 residues. The ends lost 9 bases at V and 1 base at J; junction bases unmatched: 8.